The sequence of this T cell receptor beta chain was determined in a study of OX40 agonist ivuxolimab in advanced cancers. Notes on the research overall: Ivuxolimab was a fully human IgG2 agonistic monoclonal antibody targeting the costimulatory receptor OX40 (CD134). Intravenous ivuxolimab was administered to patients every 2 weeks at six dose levels: 0.01, 0.1, 0.3, 1.5, 3 and 10 mg/kg. Among the roughly 50 dose-escalation patients, some 19 had hepatocellular carcinoma, 15 or so melanoma, 9 renal cell carcinoma and 9 head and neck cancer. The dose-escalation cohort was about 87% male with a mean age of approximately 60 years, ranging from roughly 20 to 80. Patients were allowed to have had prior anti-PD-1, anti-PD-L1 or anti-CTLA-4 therapy, and 40% to 45% of the dose-escalation patients had been treated with checkpoint inhibitors. Partial responses occurred in three dose-escalation patients: two with cutaneous melanoma and one with hepatocellular carcinoma. Peripheral TCRbeta sequencing aimed to test whether ivuxolimab altered TCR sequence diversity and caused clonal T-cell expansion. The paper covers the monotherapy dose-escalation part of the phase I ivuxolimab trial, which included N of about 50 patients. Study-level results and caveats: At doses of 0.1 to 3.0 mg/kg, clonal expansion of both CD4+ and CD8+ T cells in blood was seen between baseline and week 6. On average, CD8+ T cells showed more expanded clones than CD4+ T cells after ivuxolimab. Antigen specificity was not determined for the clonally expanded peripheral T cells. In the 0.1-3.0 mg/kg groups, partial responders were among the patients with the lowest normalized peripheral clonal expansion, particularly in CD8+ T cells. Low levels of normalized T-cell clonal expansion were also shown by some nonresponding patients.

The CDR3 goes from the cysteine to the phenylalanine over 14 residues. The CDR3 DNA has 42 bases and is translated from base 1. Trimming costs V 4 bases and J 6 bases, and their ends lie 14 bases apart. According to the germline V gene, CDR1 reads SGHDT and CDR2 reads YYEEEE. This clone was counted a single time. There is no known antigen for this receptor. No clone much larger than this one lies a single base away; base qualities are absent. The trial excluded patients who had a history of autoimmune disease or who were on systemic immunosuppression. Peripheral blood for TCR sequencing was collected from all dose cohorts at baseline, on cycle 4 day 1, and on cycle 7 day 1. The samples were taken from a phase I, first-in-human, multicenter, open-label dose-escalation trial of ivuxolimab. The trial enrolled adults with locally advanced or metastatic head and neck squamous cell, hepatocellular, melanoma or renal cell carcinoma. CD4+ and CD8+ T cells were sorted separately from peripheral blood before TCR sequencing.

For sequencing of the TCRbeta CDR3 region, genomic DNA was extracted from the sorted cells. The immunoSEQ Assay was used to sequence the TCRbeta CDR3 regions. As stored in TCRdb, this immuneACCESS dataset retains in-frame rearrangements with V and J assigned. A fraction of the clones does not appear; measured against another copy, unresolved V genes explain less than half of the discrepancy, and the remainder lacks a known reason. The sample table shows fewer than 65,000 clones, and around 88% are seen once. Together, the top ten hold 0.55% of the sample. Sequenced material: CD4+ or CD8+ T cells sorted from blood, taken in a trial of the OX40 agonist ivuxolimab. This TCR came from an adult with an advanced solid tumor such as melanoma, head and neck, liver or kidney cancer. The receptor chain draws on TRBV5-6 and TRBJ1-5; TRBD1 is perhaps the D gene, given 5 matching bases. The CDR3 sequence is CASSTQLGTQPQHF. The DNA is TGTGCCAGCAGCACTCAGTTGGGGACTCAGCCCCAGCATTTT.